A selection of T cell receptor beta chains follows, all from one sample in a study of early T cells in non-severe SARS-CoV-2 infection. Via MiXCR, TCRdb re-called the 5' RACE reads, giving one row per CDR3 protein. The sample holds 36,000 or so distinct CDR3 sequences, more than 4% seen once. Material for sequencing was whole blood. The receptors were gathered from an adult who was a healthcare worker with PCR-confirmed SARS-CoV-2 infection or an uninfected control (not recorded which). Each CDR3 is given with its conserved first and last residue. The order of the fields is clone size, V gene, D gene, J gene, CDR3 DNA, CDR3 protein. The D gene is left open where the match is weak. For some rows the clone size is stated as once, few or many, or as a class when expanded; others skip it.

size: many; V: TRBV10-3; D: TRBD1; J: TRBJ2-7; DNA: TGTGCCATCGGAGGGACAGGAGCCTACGAGCAGTACTTC; CDR3: CAIGGTGAYEQYF
size: .; V: TRBV9; D: .; J: TRBJ2-3; DNA: TGTGCCAGCAGCGTAGTGGGGACGATAAGCACAGATACGCAGTATTTT; CDR3: CASSVVGTISTDTQYF
size: many; V: TRBV10-2; D: .; J: TRBJ2-1; DNA: TGCGCCAGCAGTCGCGGCCTAGCTGACTTCAATGAGCAGTTCTTC; CDR3: CASSRGLADFNEQFF
size: medium-sized; V: TRBV6-2/TRBV6-3; D: TRBD2; J: TRBJ2-7; DNA: TGTGCCAGCAGTTACGTGGCGGGGGGGTACGAGCAGTACTTC; CDR3: CASSYVAGGYEQYF
size: many; V: TRBV2; D: .; J: TRBJ1-2; DNA: TGTGCCAGCAGCGTAGCAGGACGCAACTATGGCTACACCTTC; CDR3: CASSVAGRNYGYTF
size: many; V: TRBV10-3; D: TRBD1; J: TRBJ2-7; DNA: TGTGCCACCTACCCGGGACAGGGCGGCGAGCAGTACTTC; CDR3: CATYPGQGGEQYF
size: .; V: TRBV19; D: TRBD1; J: TRBJ2-2; DNA: TGTGCCACAAGACAGGGGGCCTCAACCGGGGAGCTGTTTTTT; CDR3: CATRQGASTGELFF
size: many; V: TRBV28; D: TRBD2; J: TRBJ2-1; DNA: TGTGCCAGCAGTTCTCCCGGGACTAGCGATAGAGGGGAGCAGTTCTTC; CDR3: CASSSPGTSDRGEQFF
size: many; V: TRBV25-1; D: .; J: TRBJ2-3; DNA: TGTGCCAGCAGTGTAACAGGGCTGGATACGCAGTATTTT; CDR3: CASSVTGLDTQYF
size: many; V: TRBV15; D: .; J: TRBJ2-5; DNA: TGTGCCACCAGCAGAGATATACAAGAGACCCAGTACTTC; CDR3: CATSRDIQETQYF
size: many; V: TRBV7-2; D: TRBD2; J: TRBJ2-5; DNA: TGTGCCAGCAGCCCAACTAGCGGGGGGGCAACGGAGACCCAGTACTTC; CDR3: CASSPTSGGATETQYF
size: many; V: TRBV3-1; D: .; J: TRBJ1-3; DNA: TGTGCCAGCAGCCAAGAGGCAGGTACCTCTGGAAACACCATATATTTT; CDR3: CASSQEAGTSGNTIYF
size: many; V: TRBV12-3/TRBV12-4; D: .; J: TRBJ2-5; DNA: TGTGCCAGCAGTGTGTTAAAAGAGACCCAGTACTTC; CDR3: CASSVLKETQYF
size: many; V: TRBV10-3; D: .; J: TRBJ2-7; DNA: TGTGCCATCAGTGATGCCCGCCTCTCCTACGAGCAGTACTTC; CDR3: CAISDARLSYEQYF
size: many; V: TRBV15; D: .; J: TRBJ2-7; DNA: TGTGCCACCAGCAGAGATTACCTTGTGGAGCAGTACTTC; CDR3: CATSRDYLVEQYF
size: many; V: TRBV20-1; D: .; J: TRBJ1-1; DNA: TGCAGTGCTAGAGTCCGGCGGGGCGGTGAAGCTTTCTTT; CDR3: CSARVRRGGEAFF
size: many; V: TRBV5-5; D: .; J: TRBJ1-5; DNA: TGTGCCAGCAGCTCTCCCGGCAGGGGAGGAAACAATCAGCCCCAGCATTTT; CDR3: CASSSPGRGGNNQPQHF
size: many; V: TRBV18; D: TRBD1; J: TRBJ1-3; DNA: TGTGCCAGCTCACCAACGGGACAGGGTGGAAACACCATATATTTT; CDR3: CASSPTGQGGNTIYF
size: many; V: TRBV30; D: .; J: TRBJ2-7; DNA: TGTGCCTGGAGGCCACCGGGGGGCAACTACGAGCAGTACTTC; CDR3: CAWRPPGGNYEQYF
size: many; V: TRBV5-3; D: .; J: TRBJ2-7; DNA: TGTGCCAGAAGCTTTGTATCCAGCTACGAGCAGTACTTC; CDR3: CARSFVSSYEQYF
size: .; V: TRBV12-3/TRBV12-4; D: .; J: TRBJ2-3; DNA: TGTGCCAGCAGTTTTGGGGTGGACGTCAGCACAGATACGCAGTATTTT; CDR3: CASSFGVDVSTDTQYF
size: many; V: TRBV6-2/TRBV6-3; D: .; J: TRBJ2-5; DNA: TGTGCCAGCAGGCAGGCAGGCTGGGGCAGCCGACAAGAGACCCAGTACTTC; CDR3: CASRQAGWGSRQETQYF
size: many; V: TRBV20-1; D: .; J: TRBJ2-7; DNA: TGCAGTGCTAGCGGGCCAGGGGTTGGATACGAGCAGTACTTC; CDR3: CSASGPGVGYEQYF
size: .; V: TRBV29-1; D: .; J: TRBJ1-5; DNA: TGCAGCTACAGGTCGGGCAATCAGCCCCAGCATTTT; CDR3: CSYRSGNQPQHF
size: many; V: TRBV3-1; D: .; J: TRBJ2-7; DNA: TGTGCCAGCAGCCAAATCAGCTCCTACGAGCAGTACTTC; CDR3: CASSQISSYEQYF